This is a list of T cell receptor beta chains from one sample in a study of beta chain features in type 1 diabetes. The table came from immunoSEQ multiplex PCR; TCRdb's copy has only in-frame clones and leaves some out. The sample includes about 140,000 clones, 10% to 15% of them seen just once. Sequenced: central memory CD4+ T cells from blood. Source of these receptors: a man aged 18 to 35 with type 1 diabetes. Each CDR3 is given with its conserved first and last residue. The order of the fields is V gene, D gene, J gene, clone size, CDR3 DNA, CDR3 protein. The D gene is left open where the match is weak. For some rows the clone size is stated as once, few or many, or as a class when expanded; others skip it.

>TRBV18|.|TRBJ1-1|few
TGTGCCAGCTCACCAGGGGCGGGCGGTACTGAAGCTTTCTTT
CASSPGAGGTEAFF
>TRBV21-1|.|TRBJ1-6|many
TGTGCCAGCAGCACCCCGGACAGGGGGATTTCACCCCTCCACTTT
CASSTPDRGISPLHF
>TRBV29-1|.|TRBJ1-6|.
TGCAGCGTCTCCCAGACAGGAGGGAATTCACCCCTCCACTTT
CSVSQTGGNSPLHF
>TRBV10-3|.|TRBJ2-7|.
TGTGCCATCAGCTCCGAATACGAGCAGTACTTC
CAISSEYEQYF
>TRBV30|.|TRBJ1-1|few
TGTGCCTGGAGTGTAGATGCAGATACGGGGGGCATTCACACTGAAGCTTTCTTT
CAWSVDADTGGIHTEAFF
>TRBV2|.|TRBJ1-3|few
TGTGCCAGCATGGTGGAGATCTCTGGAAACACCATATATTTT
CASMVEISGNTIYF
>TRBV11-2|.|TRBJ1-5|few
TGTGCCAGCAGCTTAGAGAAAAATCAGCCCCAGCATTTT
CASSLEKNQPQHF
>TRBV14|.|TRBJ1-1|.
TGTGCCAGCAGCGCCTTGGGGACAAGGGCTGAAGCTTTCTTT
CASSALGTRAEAFF
>TRBV5-4|.|TRBJ2-3|.
TGTGCCAGCAGCCCTAGGGCAGATACGCAGTATTTT
CASSPRADTQYF
>TRBV6-5|.|TRBJ2-3|few
TGTGCCAGCAGTTACGGGGGACTCTCCTTCACAGATACGCAGTATTTT
CASSYGGLSFTDTQYF
>TRBV4-2|TRBD2|TRBJ2-2|few
TGTGCCAGCAGCCAAGATTTCGCTAGCGGGGTAGGCGGGGAGCTGTTTTTT
CASSQDFASGVGGELFF
>TRBV5-1|TRBD1|TRBJ2-3|few
TGCGCCAGCAGCTCAACAGGGGGCTTCACAGATACGCAGTATTTT
CASSSTGGFTDTQYF
>TRBV4-1|TRBD2|TRBJ2-3|.
TGCGCCAGCAGCCAAGATCTGACGAGCGGGAGAAACACAGATACGCAGTATTTT
CASSQDLTSGRNTDTQYF
>TRBV19|TRBD2|TRBJ2-3|few
TGTGCCACCACGACTAGCGGGGCAGATACGCAGTATTTT
CATTTSGADTQYF
>TRBV10-1|.|TRBJ1-1|.
TGCGCCAGCAGTGAGTCGAAACAGGCGCTCTTCTTT
CASSESKQALFF
>TRBV7-2|TRBD2|TRBJ2-7|.
TGTGCCAGCAGCCCCAGGGCTAGCGGGAGCTACGAGCAGTACTTC
CASSPRASGSYEQYF
>TRBV4-1|.|TRBJ2-3|.
TGCGCCAGCAGCTCAAGACAGGGGAGGGAAGATACGCAGTATTTT
CASSSRQGREDTQYF
>TRBV5-1|.|TRBJ2-5|few
TGCGCCAGCAGCTCCCTTCAGGCACAAGAGACCCAGTACTTC
CASSSLQAQETQYF
>TRBV4-1|.|TRBJ1-1|few
TGCGCCAGCAGCCAAGACCACAACGGAATGAACACTGAAGCTTTCTTT
CASSQDHNGMNTEAFF
>TRBV7-2|.|TRBJ2-3|.
TGTGCCAGCAGCTCGACGGGCACAGATACGCAGTATTTT
CASSSTGTDTQYF
>TRBV7-9|.|TRBJ1-6|few
TGTGCCAGCAGCTTAGACAGGAGGAATTCACCCCTCCACTTT
CASSLDRRNSPLHF
>TRBV5-1|.|TRBJ2-2|few
TGCGCCAGCAGCTTGGACAGGGAGGCCGGGGAGCTGTTTTTT
CASSLDREAGELFF
>TRBV6-1|.|TRBJ1-4|.
TGTGCCAGCAGTGAAGCAGGGCAAGAGTTTTTT
CASSEAGQEFF
>TRBV30|.|TRBJ2-1|many
TGTGCCTGGAGTGTACGGACGGGGGGCTGGCAGTTCTTC
CAWSVRTGGWQFF
>TRBV10-3|.|TRBJ2-1|.
TGTGCCATCAGTGAGTCGAGCTCCTACAATGAGCAGTTCTTC
CAISESSSYNEQFF
>TRBV5-1|.|TRBJ2-3|few
TGCGCCAGCAGCTTGGCCCTCCAAGAGAGCACAGATACGCAGTATTTT
CASSLALQESTDTQYF
>TRBV4-1|.|TRBJ2-3|few
TGCGCCAGCAGCCAAGGGGCAGGGACAAGCACAGATACGCAGTATTTT
CASSQGAGTSTDTQYF
>TRBV7-6|.|TRBJ1-3|.
TGTGCCAGCAGTCTGACCTCGGATATGTCCGGAAACACCATATATTTT
CASSLTSDMSGNTIYF
>TRBV29-1|.|TRBJ1-2|.
TGCAGCGTCGAACAGGGCCCTAACTATGGCTACACCTTC
CSVEQGPNYGYTF
>TRBV4-2|TRBD1|TRBJ1-5|.
TGTGCCAGCAGTCGGGACAGGGGAAGCAATCAGCCCCAGCATTTT
CASSRDRGSNQPQHF
>TRBV7-9|TRBD1|TRBJ2-1|few
TGTGCCAGCAGTTGGACAGGTTCTAGAGAGCAGTTCTTC
CASSWTGSREQFF
>TRBV19|.|TRBJ2-7|.
TGTGCCAGTAGTATCCAGACAACCTACGAGCAGTACTTC
CASSIQTTYEQYF
>TRBV5-1|.|TRBJ1-1|.
TGCGCCAGCAGCTGGGGGACACAGAACACTGAAGCTTTCTTT
CASSWGTQNTEAFF
>TRBV30|.|TRBJ2-7|.
TGTGCCTGGAGTCCACGAGTTGCGGTTAGCGAGCAGTACTTC
CAWSPRVAVSEQYF
>TRBV9|.|TRBJ1-3|few
TGTGCCAGCAGCGTAGAGGGGAACACCATATATTTT
CASSVEGNTIYF
>TRBV11-2|.|TRBJ2-5|few
TGTGCCAGCAGCACCCAGGGTATACAAGAGACCCAGTACTTC
CASSTQGIQETQYF
>TRBV25-1|.|TRBJ2-2|few
TGTGCCAGCAGTCGTGGACCCGGGGAGCTGTTTTTT
CASSRGPGELFF
>TRBV5-1|.|TRBJ2-3|few
TGCGCCAGCAGCTTGGCGGCCAGCACAGATACGCAGTATTTT
CASSLAASTDTQYF
>TRBV10-1|TRBD2|TRBJ2-1|few
TGCGCCAGCAGTGCTAGAGGGAGGGTCTACAATGAGCAGTTCTTC
CASSARGRVYNEQFF
>TRBV5-8|.|TRBJ1-1|.
TGTGCCAGCAGCTTGGGGGGGAAGCGCACTGAAGCTTTCTTT
CASSLGGKRTEAFF
>TRBV18|.|TRBJ1-2|.
TGTGCCAGCTCACCATTGTTGGGGGAAGGGTATGGCTACACCTTC
CASSPLLGEGYGYTF
>TRBV6-6|.|TRBJ1-1|.
TGTGCCAGCAGCATAAAAGGGGAAGCTTTCTTT
CASSIKGEAFF
>TRBV7-2|.|TRBJ1-4|few
TGTGCCAGCAGCCCCCGCCTTGAGCAAAAACTGTTTTTT
CASSPRLEQKLFF
>TRBV5-1|.|TRBJ2-2|few
TGCGCCAGCAGCTTGACAGGTTATAACACCGGGGAGCTGTTTTTT
CASSLTGYNTGELFF
>TRBV15|.|TRBJ2-7|few
TGTGCCACCAGCAAAAGCAGGGATACCTACGAGCAGTACTTC
CATSKSRDTYEQYF